This T cell receptor (beta chain) was sequenced during a study of cytomegalovirus exposure and HLA in healthy donors. Study summary: HLA-typed donors were the source of around 85 million unique TCRs held in an early data release.

Comment on this clone: What it binds is not known.

The primer mix had 60 Vbeta and 13 Jbeta primers. TCRdb's table, derived via immunoSEQ multiplex PCR, lists solely in-frame clones and lacks some. The sample has 100,000 to 150,000 clones, about 71% seen once. The length of the CDR3 is 13 residues. CDR1 MDHEN and CDR2 SYDVKM come from the germline V gene. Trimming removed 8 bases from V and 4 bases from J; junction bases left unmatched: 5. The study, taken as a whole, reports: In a later analysis, donors in an Asian-associated ancestry cluster reportedly had fewer N-insertions in productive TCRs than the cohort mean. A later analysis found most CMV-associated TCR beta chains apparently HLA-restricted. For TCR beta chains, V- and J-gene trimming was later linked to a missense DCLRE1C variant.

The receptor was derived from a woman between 50 and 59 years old in good health and CMV-seronegative. V is TRBV28 and J is TRBJ2-7; 10 nucleotides line up with TRBD2. Sequencing was carried out using PBMCs. CDR3 DNA: TGTGCCAGCGAAACTAGCGGGGTGTACGAGCAGTACTTC. This sequence encodes CASETSGVYEQYF. The full variable domain, completed using reference TRBV28 and TRBJ2-7, is DVKVTQSSRYLVKRTGEKVFLECVQDMDHENMFWYRQDPGLGLRLIYFSYDVKMKEKGDIPEGYSVSREKKERFSLILESASTNQTSMYLCASETSGVYEQYFGPGTRLTVT.